The 9 T cell receptor beta chains below all came from one sample that was sequenced in a study of graft-versus-host responses after intestinal transplantation. Their specific antigens are unknown. Measured with immunoSEQ multiplex PCR; TCRdb has only the in-frame clones, and not every one. This table holds about 94,000 clones, 75% to 95% found once. Sequencing used unstimulated CD8+ T cells sorted from spleen or lymph node cells, obtained before intestinal transplant. All receptors come from a human donor who received an intestinal transplant.

The gene calls are TRBV5-6 and TRBJ1-2; the D gene is possibly TRBD1 (6 bases). Germline CDR1 is SGHDT and CDR2 is YYEEEE. The V end lost 0 bases, the J end lost 6 bases, and 6 bases lay between the germline ends. The CDR3 loop spans 12 amino acids. The chain's CDR3 is CASSLGQDGYTF. CDR3 DNA: TGTGCCAGCAGCTTGGGACAGGATGGCTACACCTTC.

The chain couples TRBV4-1 to TRBJ2-1, with a tentative D call TRBD1 (6 bases). Trimming stripped 1 base from V and 7 bases from J, with 8 bases between. Germline CDR1 MGHRA, CDR2 YSYEKL. The length of the CDR3 is 13 residues. CDR3 DNA sequence: TGCGCCAGCAGCCAAGTCACAGGGAATGAGCAGTTCTTC. It translates to CASSQVTGNEQFF.

The chain carries TRBV27 and TRBJ2-7; possibly TRBD1 for D (6 bases). Trimming left V 3 bases short and J 1 base short, with 10 bases between. CDR1 is MNHEY, CDR2 SMNVEV, per germline (reference sequence). The CDR3 length is 14 residues. CDR3 sequence: CASSFRQASYEQYF. The CDR3 DNA sequence: TGTGCCAGCAGTTTCCGACAGGCATCCTACGAGCAGTACTTC.

The chain's CDR3 is CASGPGGKDGYTF. CDR3 in DNA: TGTGCTAGTGGCCCAGGGGGCAAGGATGGCTACACCTTC. This chain uses TRBV12-5 with TRBJ1-2; 8 bases match TRBD1. The CDR3 contains 13 residues. Germline V gives CDR1 LGHNT, CDR2 FRNRAP. V lost 6 bases, J lost 6 bases, and 6 bases stayed unmatched.

This rearrangement joins TRBV7-9 to TRBJ1-2; 7 positions agree with TRBD1. J was trimmed by 4 bases and V by 5 bases; bases with no gene match: 7. Germline V CDR1 and CDR2: SEHNR, FQNEAQ (reference sequence). The CDR3 covers 14 residues. The CDR3: CASSAPTGPYGYTF. Here the CDR3 DNA reads TGTGCCAGCAGCGCGCCGACAGGGCCCTATGGCTACACCTTC.

Concerning this clone itself: The sample contains more than one DNA sequence encoding this CDR3. The chain recombines TRBV4-1 with TRBJ2-7; 7 nucleotides line up with TRBD2. CDR1 and CDR2 (germline): MGHRA, YSYEKL. V dropped 0 bases and J dropped 3; count of bases not matched to a gene: 2. The CDR3 is 14 residues long. Here the CDR3 reads CASSQETGGYEQYF. CDR3 DNA sequence: TGCGCCAGCAGCCAAGAAACGGGGGGCTACGAGCAGTACTTC.

The genes are TRBV5-6 and TRBJ2-1; 11 nucleotides line up with TRBD2. The CDR3 spans 14 residues. Germline V gene lookup returns CDR1 SGHDT and CDR2 YYEEEE. V was clipped by 8 bases and J by 4 bases; unmatched bases: 5. The CDR3 loop reads CASLGTSGYNEQFF. The CDR3 coding sequence is TGTGCCAGTCTCGGGACTAGCGGTTACAATGAGCAGTTCTTC.

The chain combines TRBV10-2 with TRBJ2-1; 8 bases match TRBD2. Germline V gene data show CDR1 as WSHSY and CDR2 as SAAADI. V lost 2 bases and J lost 8; bases outside the gene matches: 5. The CDR3 contains 14 residues. The CDR3 DNA follows: TGCGCCAGCAGTGAGGGACTAGCTATATATGAGCAGTTCTTC. It yields the protein CASSEGLAIYEQFF.

This chain's CDR3 is CASSIGTGKETQYF. DNA of the CDR3: TGTGCCAGCAGTATCGGGACAGGGAAAGAGACCCAGTACTTC. The chain recombines TRBV28 with TRBJ2-5; 9 bases map to TRBD1. The CDR3 contains 14 residues. V lost 5 bases, J lost 3 bases, and 4 bases stayed unmatched. CDR1 is MDHEN, CDR2 SYDVKM, per germline.